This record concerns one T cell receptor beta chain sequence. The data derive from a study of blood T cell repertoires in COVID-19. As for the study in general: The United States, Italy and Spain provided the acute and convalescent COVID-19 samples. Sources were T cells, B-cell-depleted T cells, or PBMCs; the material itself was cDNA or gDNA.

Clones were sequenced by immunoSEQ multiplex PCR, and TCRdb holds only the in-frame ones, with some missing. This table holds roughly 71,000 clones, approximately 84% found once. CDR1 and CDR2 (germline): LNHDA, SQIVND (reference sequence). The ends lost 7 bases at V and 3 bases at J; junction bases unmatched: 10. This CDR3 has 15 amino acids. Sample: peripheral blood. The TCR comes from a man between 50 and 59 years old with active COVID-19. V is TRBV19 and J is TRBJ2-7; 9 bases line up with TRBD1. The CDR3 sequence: CASTSIPGQGYEQYF. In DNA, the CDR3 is TGTGCCAGTACCTCTATTCCGGGACAGGGCTACGAGCAGTACTTC. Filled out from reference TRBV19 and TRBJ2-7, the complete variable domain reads DGGITQSPKYLFRKEGQNVTLSCEQNLNHDAMYWYRQDPGQGLRLIYYSQIVNDFQKGDIAEGYSVSREKKESFPLTVTSAQKNPTAFYLCASTSIPGQGYEQYFGPGTRLTVT.